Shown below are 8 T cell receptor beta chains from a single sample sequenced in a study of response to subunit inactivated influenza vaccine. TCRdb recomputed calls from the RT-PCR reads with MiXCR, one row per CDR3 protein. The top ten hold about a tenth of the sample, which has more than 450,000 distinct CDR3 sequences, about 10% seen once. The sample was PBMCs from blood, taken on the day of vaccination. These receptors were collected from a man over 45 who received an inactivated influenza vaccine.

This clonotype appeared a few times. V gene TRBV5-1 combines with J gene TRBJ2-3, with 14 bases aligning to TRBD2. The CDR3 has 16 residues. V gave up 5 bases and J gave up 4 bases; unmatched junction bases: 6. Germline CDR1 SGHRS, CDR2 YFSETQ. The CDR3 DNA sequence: TGCGCCAGCAGGACTAGCGGGGGGGCCGTCGCAGATACGCAGTATTTT. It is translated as CASRTSGGAVADTQYF.

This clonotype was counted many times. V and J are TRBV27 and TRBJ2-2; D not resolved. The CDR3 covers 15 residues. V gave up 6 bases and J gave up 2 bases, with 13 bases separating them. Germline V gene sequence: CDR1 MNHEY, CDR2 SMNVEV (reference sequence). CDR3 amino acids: CASSGNIPNTGELFF. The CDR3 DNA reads TGTGCCAGCAGCGGCAACATACCTAACACCGGGGAGCTGTTTTTT.

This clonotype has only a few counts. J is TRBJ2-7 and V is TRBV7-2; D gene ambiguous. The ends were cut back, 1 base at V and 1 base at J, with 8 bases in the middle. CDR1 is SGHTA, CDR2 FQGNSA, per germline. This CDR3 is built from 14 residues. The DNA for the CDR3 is TGTGCCAGCAGCTTAGAAATAGGGTCCTACGAGCAGTACTTC. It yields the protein CASSLEIGSYEQYF.

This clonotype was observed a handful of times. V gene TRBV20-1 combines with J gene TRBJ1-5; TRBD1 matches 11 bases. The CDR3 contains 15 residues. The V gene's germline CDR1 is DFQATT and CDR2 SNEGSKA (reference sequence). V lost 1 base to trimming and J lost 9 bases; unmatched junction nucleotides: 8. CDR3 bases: TGCAGTGCTAGAGTCCCGGACAGGGGGCGGCGGCCCCAGCATTTT. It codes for CSARVPDRGRRPQHF.

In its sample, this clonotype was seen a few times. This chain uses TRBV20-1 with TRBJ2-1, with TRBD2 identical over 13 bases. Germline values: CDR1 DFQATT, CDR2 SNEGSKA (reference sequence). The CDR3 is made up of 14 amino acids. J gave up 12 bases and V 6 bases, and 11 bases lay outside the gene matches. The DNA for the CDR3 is TGCAGTGCCAGACGGACTAGCGGGAGTTTCCGGCAGTTCTTC. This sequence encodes CSARRTSGSFRQFF.

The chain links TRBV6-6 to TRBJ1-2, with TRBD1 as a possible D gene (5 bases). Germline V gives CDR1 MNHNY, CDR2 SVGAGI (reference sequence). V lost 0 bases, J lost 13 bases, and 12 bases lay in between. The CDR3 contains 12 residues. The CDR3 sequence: CASSYSSGQGTF. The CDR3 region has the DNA TGTGCCAGCAGTTACTCGAGTGGTCAGGGCACCTTC.

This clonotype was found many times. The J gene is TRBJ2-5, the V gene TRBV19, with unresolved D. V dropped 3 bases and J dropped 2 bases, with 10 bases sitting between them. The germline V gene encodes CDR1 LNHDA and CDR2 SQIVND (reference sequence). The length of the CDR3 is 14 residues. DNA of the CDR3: TGTGCCAGTAGTATTCTCGGTGGGCAAGAGACCCAGTACTTC. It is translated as CASSILGGQETQYF.

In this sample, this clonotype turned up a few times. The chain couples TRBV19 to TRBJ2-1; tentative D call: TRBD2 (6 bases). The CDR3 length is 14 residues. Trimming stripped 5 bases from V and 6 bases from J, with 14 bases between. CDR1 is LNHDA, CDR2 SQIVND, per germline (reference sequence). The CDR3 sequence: CASSRLVVGNEQFF. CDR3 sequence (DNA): TGTGCCAGTAGTCGACTAGTGGTCGGCAATGAGCAGTTCTTC.